The 22 T cell receptor beta chains reported below all come from one sample, sequenced in a study of T-cell reconstitution after alpha-beta-depleted transplantation in children. TCRbeta library preparation incorporated unique molecular identifiers. TCRdb reprocessed the PCR reads via MiXCR and lists one record per CDR3 protein. The sample holds roughly 500,000 distinct CDR3 sequences, around 12% seen once. The material sequenced was PBMCs from the stem cell graft donor, taken from the stem cell graft. The receptors were gathered from a human donor who donated a stem cell graft to a child with combined immunodeficiency.

There are many counts of this clonotype. This chain's CDR3 is CASRYSYNEQFF. DNA for the CDR3: TGTGCCTCTAGATACTCCTACAATGAGCAGTTCTTC. The rearrangement links TRBV12-3 or TRBV12-4 to TRBJ2-1; D not resolved. CDR3 length: 12 residues. V dropped 11 bases and J dropped 0 bases, with 8 bases sitting between them.

This clonotype has a count of ten or more. The chain combines TRBV4-2 with TRBJ2-7; 10 nucleotides match TRBD2. The germline gives CDR1 LGHNA, CDR2 YNFKEQ. This CDR3 region has 15 residues. Trimming at V came to 5 bases and at J to 5 bases, leaving 9 bases not matched to a gene. This CDR3 is CASSKQRGGIHEQYF. In DNA, the CDR3 is TGTGCCAGCAGCAAGCAGCGGGGGGGCATCCACGAGCAGTACTTC.

The rearrangement joins TRBV2 to TRBJ2-3; D perhaps matches TRBD2 (6 bases). This CDR3 has 15 residues. CDR1 SNHLY and CDR2 FYNNEI come from the germline V gene. V lost 7 bases and J 3 bases, leaving 17 bases between the germline ends. This chain's CDR3 is CASINSGYGTDTQYF. In DNA, the CDR3 is TGTGCCAGCATAAATAGCGGATACGGTACAGATACGCAGTATTTT.

This clonotype was counted a few times. The chain uses TRBV7-3 and TRBJ2-3; TRBD2 matches at 11 bases. V dropped 4 bases and J dropped 6; count of bases not matched to a gene: 9. This CDR3 contains 16 residues. CDR1 and CDR2 (germline): SGHTA, FQGTGA. The CDR3 region is CASSSQTSGGSDTQYF. In DNA, the CDR3 is TGTGCCAGCAGCTCACAAACTAGCGGGGGATCGGATACGCAGTATTTT. The variable domain in full, with the rest retrieved from reference TRBV7-3 and TRBJ2-3, is GAGVSQTPSNKVTEKGKYVELRCDPISGHTALYWYRQSLGQGPEFLIYFQGTGAADDSGLPNDRFFAVRPEGSVSTLKIQRTERGDSAVYLCASSSQTSGGSDTQYFGPGTRLTVL.

The chain links TRBV29-1 to TRBJ2-4; the match to TRBD2 covers 8 bases. This CDR3 is 14 amino acids long. The V segment lost 6 bases and the J segment 10 bases; nucleotides outside the gene matches: 14. From germline, CDR1 is SQVTM and CDR2 ANQGSEA. The CDR3 is CSVIPTPGGNIQYF. CDR3 nucleotide sequence: TGCAGCGTCATCCCGACTCCGGGGGGGAATATTCAGTACTTC.

This clonotype has more than one count but fewer than ten. The rearrangement joins TRBV9 to TRBJ2-7; TRBD2 agrees at 9 bases. CDR3 length: 17 amino acids. V lost 4 bases to trimming and J lost 4 bases; unmatched junction nucleotides: 15. Germline V CDR1 and CDR2: SGDLS, YYNGEE. The CDR3 bases are TGTGCCAGCAGCCCCTACCAAGCTATAGCGGGGGTTTACGAGCAGTACTTC. Translation gives CASSPYQAIAGVYEQYF.

The CDR3 region is CASSRTVTGSILGYTF. CDR3 nucleotide sequence: TGTGCCAGCAGTCGCACCGTGACAGGGTCAATCTTGGGCTACACCTTC. The chain recombines TRBV12-3 or TRBV12-4 with TRBJ1-2; TRBD1 aligns across 7 bases. Unmatched junction bases numbered 17, after V lost 5 bases and J lost 8 bases. The CDR3 contains 16 residues.

In its sample, this clonotype was seen a few times. J is TRBJ2-2 and V is TRBV6-5; TRBD1 agrees at 8 bases. The ends lost 2 bases at V and 6 bases at J; junction bases unmatched: 8. In germline, CDR1 is MNHEY, CDR2 SVGAGI. The CDR3 runs to 16 residues. The CDR3 reads CASSYLDREGAGELFF. The CDR3 nucleotides are TGTGCCAGCAGTTACCTGGACAGGGAAGGGGCCGGGGAGCTGTTTTTT.

The chain carries TRBV12-3 or TRBV12-4 and TRBJ1-4; D might be TRBD1 (5 bases). Trimming took 4 bases from V and 5 from J, leaving 11 bases between them. This CDR3 is built from 14 residues. Here the CDR3 DNA reads TGTGCCAGCAGTTCGGGACGGGAGAATGAAAAACTGTTTTTT. Its protein product is CASSSGRENEKLFF.

Ten or more counts support this clonotype. V and J are TRBV12-3 or TRBV12-4 and TRBJ2-1, with D possibly being TRBD2 (6 bases). There are 12 residues in the CDR3. With 7 bases removed from V and 10 bases from J, the gap between germline ends came to 14 bases. CDR3 amino acids: CASNPSGEEQFF. The CDR3 nucleotides read TGTGCCAGCAATCCCTCGGGGGAGGAGCAGTTCTTC.

This sequence joins TRBV29-1 and TRBJ2-1; weak D call: TRBD2 (6 bases). CDR1 and CDR2 from the germline V gene are SQVTM and ANQGSEA. This CDR3 comprises 14 residues. V lost 3 bases and J lost 0, with 9 bases in between. This CDR3 is CSVEGRRSYNEQFF. In DNA, the CDR3 is TGCAGCGTTGAGGGGAGGCGCTCCTACAATGAGCAGTTCTTC.

This sequence joins TRBV12-3 or TRBV12-4 and TRBJ2-5, with 11 bases identical to TRBD2. This CDR3 spans 16 amino acids. The trim removed 3 bases at V and 2 bases at J, leaving 5 bases unmatched. CDR3 region: CASSFYSGGEQETQYF. DNA of the CDR3: TGTGCCAGCAGTTTCTATAGCGGGGGGGAACAAGAGACCCAGTACTTC.

This clonotype occurred a few times. The rearrangement joins TRBV30 to TRBJ2-7; TRBD1 matches 10 bases. With 5 bases clipped from V and 5 bases from J, the junction kept 3 bases outside the gene matches. In germline, CDR1 is GTSNPN, CDR2 SVGIG (reference sequence). The CDR3 loop spans 12 amino acids. CDR3 region: CAWGQGGNEQYF. The DNA for the CDR3 is TGTGCCTGGGGACAGGGGGGAAACGAGCAGTACTTC.

The table lists this clonotype with a few counts. This chain connects TRBV3-1 to TRBJ2-7; D is unresolved. Deletions cut 2 bases from V and 5 bases from J, with 7 bases between. Germline V gives CDR1 LGHDT, CDR2 YNNKEL (reference sequence). The CDR3 contains 12 residues. The CDR3 region is CASSQRIHEQYF. The CDR3 nucleotides read TGTGCCAGCAGCCAACGGATACACGAGCAGTACTTC.

This clonotype turned up a few times. The V call is TRBV7-8, the J call TRBJ1-5; D call uncertain. V dropped 1 base and J dropped 2 bases, with 6 bases sitting between them. The germline gives CDR1 SGHVS, CDR2 FQNEAQ. This CDR3 has 14 residues. The CDR3 reads CASSLDWGNQPQHF. For the CDR3, the DNA is TGTGCCAGCAGCTTAGATTGGGGCAATCAGCCCCAGCATTTT.

This clonotype was seen repeatedly, ten times or more. In nucleotides, the CDR3 is TGTGCCAGCAGCCTAGGGGAATCAACCGGGGAGCTGTTTTTT. Protein sequence: CASSLGESTGELFF. V is TRBV12-3 or TRBV12-4 and J is TRBJ2-2; the D gene is possibly TRBD1 (5 bases). The CDR3 runs to 14 residues. Trimming removed 6 bases at V and 5 bases at J, with 13 bases between.

In nucleotides, the CDR3 is TGTGCCATCAGTGCTTCCGAGACAGGGTTCCAGCCCCAGCATTTT. Its translation is CAISASETGFQPQHF. This chain connects TRBV10-3 to TRBJ1-5, with TRBD1 matching 7 bases. Germline V CDR1 and CDR2: ENHRY, SYGVKD. CDR3 length equals 15 residues. V lost 4 bases, J lost 7 bases, and 10 bases stayed unmatched.

This chain connects TRBV4-2 to TRBJ1-2; possible D gene TRBD1, 5 bases. The CDR3 sequence is 18 residues long. CDR1 and CDR2 from the germline V gene are LGHNA and YNFKEQ. Trimming left V 0 bases short and J 0 bases short, with 17 bases between. The CDR3 loop is CASSQDQSGQGTNYGYTF. CDR3 DNA sequence: TGTGCCAGCAGCCAAGATCAATCTGGGCAGGGAACTAACTATGGCTACACCTTC.

This clonotype has ten or more counts. The chain uses TRBV12-3 or TRBV12-4 and TRBJ2-3; 9 positions agree with TRBD2. V dropped 6 bases and J dropped 6; count of bases not matched to a gene: 10. This CDR3 is 15 amino acids long. This chain's CDR3 is CASSPPRLAGDTQYF. In DNA form, the CDR3 reads TGTGCCAGCAGCCCCCCGCGGCTAGCGGGGGATACGCAGTATTTT.

This clonotype showed up many times. This CDR3 is CASSLRQENSPLHF. DNA for the CDR3: TGTGCCAGCAGTTTGAGACAGGAGAATTCACCCCTCCACTTT. The chain combines TRBV12-3 or TRBV12-4 with TRBJ1-6; D may be TRBD1 (6 bases). Trimming stripped 3 bases from V and 7 bases from J, with 10 bases between. This CDR3 region has 14 residues.

This clonotype was found a few times. The chain recombines TRBV7-2 with TRBJ2-6; 8 nucleotides align to TRBD1. CDR1 is SGHTA, CDR2 FQGNSA, per germline. The V gene end was trimmed by 4 bases and the J gene end by 0 bases; junction bases not matched to a gene: 11. The CDR3 is 19 residues long. The CDR3 loop reads CASSSWTGKILSGANVLTF. In DNA form, the CDR3 reads TGTGCCAGCAGCTCCTGGACAGGGAAAATCCTCTCTGGGGCCAACGTCCTGACTTTC. Variable domain in full (rest from reference TRBV7-2 and TRBJ2-6): GAGVSQSPSNKVTEKGKDVELRCDPISGHTALYWYRQSLGQGLEFLIYFQGNSAPDKSGLPSDRFSAERTGGSVSTLTIQRTQQEDSAVYLCASSSWTGKILSGANVLTFGAGSRLTVL.

V is TRBV4-1 and J is TRBJ2-7; D is ambiguous. Germline values: CDR1 MGHRA, CDR2 YSYEKL. V was cut by 2 bases and J by 3 bases, with 8 bases left in between. CDR3 length equals 13 residues. DNA for the CDR3: TGCGCCAGCAGCCAAACACTATTCTACGAGCAGTACTTC. Protein sequence: CASSQTLFYEQYF.